What follows are 25 T cell receptor beta chains derived from one specimen sequenced in a study of identical twins. MiXCR, applied by TCRdb to the 5' RACE reads, yields one record per CDR3 protein. Of around 1.7 million distinct CDR3 sequences in the sample, less than 40% were seen once. Sequenced input: cord blood. The receptors here all came from a newborn girl in good health.

This chain joins TRBV28 and TRBJ1-6; possibly TRBD1 for D (6 bases). CDR3 length: 14 residues. CDR1 is MDHEN and CDR2 is SYDVKM in the germline V gene. The V and J ends lost 6 bases and 8 bases respectively, with 14 bases between them. The CDR3 region is CASSLTGLHSPLHF. The DNA of the CDR3 is TGTGCCAGCAGCCTCACAGGGCTCCATTCACCCCTCCACTTT.

This clonotype was counted a few times. This chain uses TRBV9 with TRBJ2-1; 10 positions agree with TRBD1. The CDR3 is 14 amino acids. The ends lost 4 bases at V and 8 bases at J; junction bases unmatched: 6. Germline V gene sequence: CDR1 SGDLS, CDR2 YYNGEE. CDR3 protein: CASSKGQGGDEQFF. CDR3 nucleotides: TGTGCCAGCAGCAAAGGACAGGGGGGCGATGAGCAGTTCTTC. Using reference TRBV9 and TRBJ2-1 for the parts outside the CDR3, the full variable domain is DSGVTQTPKHLITATGQRVTLRCSPRSGDLSVYWYQQSLDQGLQFLIQYYNGEERAKGNILERFSAQQFPDLHSELNLSSLELGDSALYFCASSKGQGGDEQFFGPGTRLTVL.

In this sample, this clonotype turned up a few times. CDR3 DNA sequence: TGTGCCAGCAGCCCAGATACCGGGACAGGGTATGGCTACACCTTC. Its translation: CASSPDTGTGYGYTF. This sequence joins TRBV12-3 or TRBV12-4 and TRBJ1-2; 9 bases align to TRBD1. The CDR3 length is 15 residues. V was clipped by 6 bases and J by 5 bases; unmatched bases: 10.

In this sample, this clonotype turned up a few times. The rearrangement uses TRBV29-1 and TRBJ1-2, with 9 positions matching TRBD1. Germline V gene sequence: CDR1 SQVTM, CDR2 ANQGSEA. J lost 4 bases, V lost 7 bases, and 7 bases had no gene match. CDR3 length: 13 amino acids. The CDR3: CSGSRDRVYGYTF. In DNA form, the CDR3 reads TGCAGCGGGTCCCGGGACAGGGTCTATGGCTACACCTTC.

The table lists this clonotype with a few counts. V gene TRBV20-1 combines with J gene TRBJ2-3; 8 nucleotides line up with TRBD2. Unmatched junction bases numbered 11, after V lost 1 base and J lost 2 bases. Germline CDR1 is DFQATT and CDR2 is SNEGSKA (reference sequence). This CDR3 has 17 residues. Here the CDR3 reads CSARGASGGTHTDTQYF. As DNA, the CDR3 is TGCAGTGCTAGAGGGGCGTCGGGGGGGACACACACAGATACGCAGTATTTT.

This clonotype was observed a handful of times. This chain uses TRBV25-1 with TRBJ2-1; 13 bases line up with TRBD2. This CDR3 comprises 20 residues. Germline values: CDR1 MGHDK, CDR2 SYGVNS. Unmatched junction bases numbered 13, after V lost 5 bases and J lost 0 bases. The DNA of the CDR3 is TGTGCCAGCAGTTCTACCCCCGGGACTAGCGGGGTTAGCTCCTACAATGAGCAGTTCTTC. Amino acids: CASSSTPGTSGVSSYNEQFF.

This clonotype has more than one count but fewer than ten. The rearrangement joins TRBV21-1 to TRBJ2-2. TRBV21-1 represents a pseudogene. There are 13 residues in the CDR3. Here the CDR3 DNA reads TGTGCCAGCAGCAAAGATGGCCCCGGGGAGCTGTTTTTT. Its protein product is CASSKDGPGELFF.

This clonotype was counted ten times or more. This rearrangement joins TRBV3-1 to TRBJ2-1, with D maybe TRBD2 (5 bases). The CDR3 loop spans 17 amino acids. Looked up from germline, CDR1 is LGHDT and CDR2 is YNNKEL (reference sequence). V was shortened by 3 bases and J by 8 bases, with 23 bases between the two germline ends. The CDR3 spells CASSHPKTSLGMDEQFF. CDR3 nucleotides: TGTGCCAGCAGCCATCCCAAAACCAGCCTCGGGATGGATGAGCAGTTCTTC.

This rearrangement joins TRBV24-1 to TRBJ2-3; D is uncertain. Germline assignment: CDR1 KGHDR and CDR2 SFDVKD. V lost 7 bases and J 6 bases, leaving 7 bases between the germline ends. The CDR3 spans 11 residues. The CDR3 region is CATSQEDTQYF. The CDR3 DNA sequence: TGTGCCACCAGCCAGGAGGATACGCAGTATTTT.

Concerning this clonotype itself: A much larger clonotype is one base distant, so this may be a read error. The chain has TRBV20-1 and TRBJ2-7; TRBD2 aligns across 9 bases. With 5 bases clipped from V and 7 bases from J, the junction kept 9 bases outside the gene matches. The CDR3 spans 13 residues. Germline V gives CDR1 DFQATT, CDR2 SNEGSKA (reference sequence). The CDR3 loop is CSAGGGAYNEQYF. For the CDR3, the DNA is TGCAGTGCTGGCGGGGGGGCCTACAATGAGCAGTACTTC.

Concerning this clonotype itself: One end of the junction does not line up with germline, which may come from a read error. The chain has TRBV3-1 and TRBJ2-5; no clear D gene. Germline assignment: CDR1 LGHDT and CDR2 YNNKEL (reference sequence). The CDR3 consists of 13 residues. The CDR3 loop reads CAGSLTYQETQYF. As DNA, the CDR3 is TGTGCCGGCAGCCTGACGTACCAAGAGACCCAGTACTTC.

This chain uses TRBV20-1 with TRBJ2-7; D is possibly TRBD1 or TRBD2 (5 bases each). The V end lost 3 bases, the J end lost 2 bases, and 14 bases lay between the germline ends. The CDR3 runs to 14 residues. The germline V gene has CDR1 DFQATT and CDR2 SNEGSKA (reference sequence). The chain's CDR3 is CSASGFGATYEQYF. The CDR3 nucleotides read TGCAGTGCTAGTGGATTCGGGGCCACCTACGAGCAGTACTTC.

This sequence joins TRBV20-1 and TRBJ2-1; 8 nucleotides align to TRBD2. CDR3 length equals 17 residues. After removal of 0 bases from V and 4 bases from J, the junction contained 11 bases not matched to a gene. Germline V gene sequence: CDR1 DFQATT, CDR2 SNEGSKA (reference sequence). The CDR3 nucleotides read TGCAGTGCTAGAGATCCCCTGCGGGGGGCAGGATACAATGAGCAGTTCTTC. It codes for CSARDPLRGAGYNEQFF.

The chain couples TRBV7-9 to TRBJ2-1; 7 bases fit TRBD2. Germline V gives CDR1 SEHNR, CDR2 FQNEAQ (reference sequence). The CDR3 loop spans 17 amino acids. The ends lost 7 bases at V and 4 bases at J; junction bases unmatched: 16. CDR3 sequence (DNA): TGTGCCAGCACCAAAGGGTGGAAACTAGCGTTTTACAATGAGCAGTTCTTC. Protein product: CASTKGWKLAFYNEQFF.

This clonotype appeared many times. The chain recombines TRBV18 with TRBJ1-2, with a tentative D call TRBD1 (6 bases). This CDR3 is built from 15 residues. Germline V gene lookup returns CDR1 KGHSH and CDR2 LQKENI. The germline V and J ends were trimmed by 3 bases and 4 bases, with 15 bases remaining between them. Written as DNA, the CDR3 is TGTGCCAGCTCACCTCTCCCTGACAGGACCTATGGCTACACCTTC. Protein: CASSPLPDRTYGYTF.

V is TRBV2 and J is TRBJ2-3, with D perhaps matching TRBD2 (5 bases). The V end was cut by 7 bases, the J end by 0 bases, with 8 bases between. Germline V gene sequence: CDR1 SNHLY, CDR2 FYNNEI. CDR3 length equals 13 residues. The CDR3 DNA reads as TGTGCCAGCAAAGGCGGGAGCACAGATACGCAGTATTTT. Translating gives CASKGGSTDTQYF.

In its sample, this clonotype was seen a few times. This sequence joins TRBV13 and TRBJ2-1; TRBD1 is a possible D gene (5 bases). CDR1 is PRHDT and CDR2 is FYEKMQ in the germline V gene (reference sequence). The CDR3 has 12 residues. Trimming took off 7 bases at V and 12 bases at J, with 16 bases between the two ends. Here the CDR3 reads CASNRLGQGQFF. The DNA of the CDR3 is TGTGCCAGCAATAGGCTGGGGCAGGGGCAGTTCTTC.

The chain combines TRBV10-3 with TRBJ1-1; D unresolved. CDR3 length equals 13 residues. The germline V gene has CDR1 ENHRY and CDR2 SYGVKD. The V end lost 4 bases, the J end lost 8 bases, and 14 bases lay between the germline ends. DNA of the CDR3: TGTGCCATCAGTGTCTCGTGGGGTCGGGAAGCTTTCTTT. Protein product: CAISVSWGREAFF.

Only a few counts were recorded for this clonotype. The chain recombines TRBV29-1 with TRBJ2-1, with D possibly matching TRBD2 (6 bases). Germline V gene lookup returns CDR1 SQVTM and CDR2 ANQGSEA. This CDR3 is built from 13 residues. Trimming took 6 bases from V and 10 from J, leaving 19 bases between them. The CDR3 coding sequence is TGCAGCGTCGAGAGTGGACTCGGGGGAGAGCAGTTCTTC. Translated: CSVESGLGGEQFF.

The gene calls are TRBV6-6 and TRBJ2-6, with 8 positions matching TRBD1. CDR1 and CDR2 from the germline V gene are MNHNY and SVGAGI (reference sequence). Trimming cost V 6 bases and J 2 bases; bases outside gene matches: 9. This CDR3 has 17 residues. The CDR3 sequence is CASSLTGGSTGANVLTF. The CDR3 DNA reads TGTGCCAGCAGCCTTACAGGGGGGAGTACTGGGGCCAACGTCCTGACTTTC.

This clonotype was found a few times. The chain recombines TRBV6-5 with TRBJ1-5, with TRBD1 matching 9 bases. The germline CDR1 and CDR2 sequences are MNHEY and SVGAGI. The CDR3 length is 16 residues. V gave up 6 bases and J gave up 1 base; unmatched junction bases: 7. The CDR3 nucleotides read TGTGCCAGCAGGACAGGGGGAAAGTGGAGCAATCAGCCCCAGCATTTT. Protein product: CASRTGGKWSNQPQHF.

This clonotype was seen ten or more times. The chain carries TRBV18 and TRBJ2-3; no clear D gene. V was clipped by 1 base and J by 6 bases, with 11 bases between them. This CDR3 is built from 14 residues. Germline loops: CDR1 KGHSH, CDR2 LQKENI. The CDR3 spells CASSPLAQSDTQYF. The CDR3, as DNA: TGTGCCAGCTCACCACTAGCTCAGTCCGATACGCAGTATTTT.

This clonotype was seen many times. The V gene is TRBV29-1, the J gene TRBJ2-5, with D perhaps matching TRBD1 or TRBD2 (5 bases each). The CDR3 runs to 13 residues. V lost 4 bases to trimming and J lost 4 bases, with 13 bases between them. Per germline, CDR1 SQVTM and CDR2 ANQGSEA. For the CDR3, the DNA is TGCAGCGTTGGAGGGGCTAGCATAGAGACCCAGTACTTC. Its translation is CSVGGASIETQYF.

The rearrangement links TRBV28 to TRBJ1-2; 8 nucleotides align to TRBD1. Per the germline V gene, CDR1 is MDHEN and CDR2 is SYDVKM. The CDR3 sequence is 18 residues long. Germline trimming cut 5 bases from V and 5 bases from J; bases unmatched to any gene: 19. In DNA form, the CDR3 reads TGTGCCAGCAGTCCACTTTTCAGGGGGCAGGAGCCCCATTATGGCTACACCTTC. Translating it yields CASSPLFRGQEPHYGYTF.

This clonotype was observed a handful of times. This chain links TRBV5-1 with TRBJ2-1; D perhaps matches TRBD2 (5 bases). This CDR3 contains 14 residues. CDR1 and CDR2 from the germline V gene are SGHRS and YFSETQ. V was cut by 0 bases and J by 6 bases, with 10 bases left in between. The CDR3 DNA reads TGCGCCAGCAGCTTGGGGGAGTCCACCAATGAGCAGTTCTTC. Protein: CASSLGESTNEQFF.